These 15 T cell receptor beta chains were sequenced from one sample in a study of T cells in women clearing cervical HPV infection. Method: immunoSEQ multiplex PCR; TCRdb's copy keeps in-frame clones and lacks some. This sample's clone table lists approximately 35,000 clones. The material sequenced was blood buffy coat. These receptor sequences come from a woman between 18 and 69 years old with a cervical HPV16 infection that either progressed to CIN3+ or cleared (not recorded which).

A word on this clone: The read halts 3 residues ahead of the CDR3 end, with the missing end drawn from the germline J gene. This chain connects TRBV5-1 to TRBJ1-1; no reliable D call. Trimming removed 1 base at V and 1 base at J, with 8 bases between. CDR1 and CDR2 from the germline V gene are SGHRS and YFSETQ. The length of the CDR3 is 14 residues. CDR3 DNA (partial): TGCGCCAGCAGCTTGCAGCCGGGGAACACTGAA. It specifies CASSLQPGNTE. The CDR3 as a whole reads CASSLQPGNTEAFF.

Turning to this clone: The CDR3 extends 3 residues past the end of the read, so its final part is completed from the germline J gene. V is TRBV2 and J is TRBJ2-5, with D uncertain. Germline V gene lookup returns CDR1 SNHLY and CDR2 FYNNEI. V shed 4 bases and J shed 5 bases, with 8 bases lying between them. The CDR3 has 12 amino acids. The CDR3 sequence: CASSGAPETQYF. Incomplete CDR3 DNA: TGTGCCAGCAGTGGGGCCCCTGAGACC.

Regarding this clone: The read ends 3 residues early relative to the CDR3; the germline J gene fills the gap. J is TRBJ2-7 and V is TRBV6-2 or TRBV6-3; tentative D call: TRBD1 (5 bases). The V end lost 3 bases, the J end lost 4 bases, and 13 bases lay between the germline ends. The CDR3 length is 14 residues. Germline V lookup: CDR1 MNHEY, CDR2 SVGEGT. CDR3 DNA, as far as it was read: TGTGCCAGCAGTTATCCCCATCGACAGTACGAG. Encoded protein: CASSYPHRQYE. In full, the CDR3 is CASSYPHRQYEQYF.

About this clone: The read halts 3 residues ahead of the CDR3 end, with the missing end drawn from the germline J gene. The V call is TRBV11-2, the J call TRBJ2-3; D not resolved. CDR3 length: 13 amino acids. Germline lookup yields CDR1 SGHAT and CDR2 FQNNGV. The CDR3 is CASSLNRQETQYF. Incomplete CDR3 DNA: TGTGCCAGCAGCTTAAACAGACAAGAGACG.

About this clone itself: The read comes to an end 3 residues before the CDR3 does, leaving the germline J gene to fill in the end. The J gene is TRBJ1-2, the V gene TRBV19; D call uncertain. The length of the CDR3 is 14 residues. Germline V CDR1 and CDR2: LNHDA, SQIVND (reference sequence). The CDR3 region is CASMAGGPGNDYTF. Partial CDR3 DNA: TGTGCCAGTATGGCGGGAGGGCCGGGGAATGAC.

As for this clone: The read halts 3 residues ahead of the CDR3 end, with the missing end drawn from the germline J gene. The chain combines TRBV10-2 with TRBJ1-3; no firm D call. The CDR3 spans 17 residues. Germline V lookup: CDR1 WSHSY, CDR2 SAAADI. The ends were cut back, 3 bases at V and 2 bases at J, with 17 bases in the middle. This CDR3 reads CASSDGVRNRAGNTIYF. Incomplete CDR3 DNA: TGCGCCAGCAGTGACGGGGTGCGCAATCGGGCTGGAAACACC.

Concerning this clone itself: The CDR3 end lies 3 residues beyond the end of the read and is filled in from the germline J gene. The chain combines TRBV7-3 with TRBJ1-6; tentatively, D is TRBD1 (5 bases). There are 13 residues in the CDR3. From germline, CDR1 is SGHTA and CDR2 FQGTGA. V gave up 2 bases and J gave up 7 bases, with 6 bases separating them. The CDR3 DNA, read in part, is TGTGCCAGCAGCTTACAGGGAAATTCACCC. It is translated as CASSLQGNSP. The CDR3 as a whole reads CASSLQGNSPLHF.

A word on this clone: The read ends 3 residues before the CDR3 terminus; that terminus is restored from the germline J gene. This chain connects TRBV30 to TRBJ1-1, with 9 positions matching TRBD1. This CDR3 region has 13 residues. The V gene end was trimmed by 4 bases and the J gene end by 4 bases; junction bases not matched to a gene: 4. CDR1 is GTSNPN, CDR2 SVGIG, per germline (reference sequence). The CDR3 DNA, read in part, is TGTGCCTGGACCGGACAGGGGACCACTGAA. This encodes CAWTGQGTTE. The CDR3 in its entirety is CAWTGQGTTEAFF.

As to this clone: Sequencing ends 3 residues short of the CDR3 end; the germline J gene provides the rest. The chain uses TRBV19 and TRBJ2-2; D is undetermined. There are 15 residues in the CDR3. In germline, CDR1 is LNHDA, CDR2 SQIVND (reference sequence). The part of the CDR3 DNA that was read is TGTGCCAGTAGTATTACAACTTCCAGCGAGGAAAAG. This codes for CASSITTSSEEK. The CDR3, in full, reads CASSITTSSEEKLFF.

To note about this clone: Read coverage stops 3 residues before the CDR3 terminus; the germline J gene supplies the remainder. V usage is TRBV2 and J usage is TRBJ1-1; possible D gene TRBD1, 5 bases. The CDR3 has 13 residues. V was shortened by 3 bases and J by 3 bases, with 8 bases between the two germline ends. The V gene's germline CDR1 is SNHLY and CDR2 FYNNEI. CDR3 bases read: TGTGCCAGCAGTGACAGGGTGGACACTGAA. It yields the protein CASSDRVDTE. The full-length CDR3 reads as CASSDRVDTEAFF.

In regard to this clone: The missing CDR3 end, 3 residues past where the read stops, is filled in from the germline J gene. This sequence joins TRBV5-6 and TRBJ1-4; D gene unclear. The CDR3 is 13 residues long. V was clipped by 2 bases and J by 7 bases, with 9 bases between them. Germline V gene sequence: CDR1 SGHDT, CDR2 YYEEEE. The sequenced CDR3 bases are TGTGCCAGCAGCTTAGGCAGGAGTGAAAAA. This codes for CASSLGRSEK. The full CDR3 is CASSLGRSEKLFF.

About this clone itself: The sequence runs out 3 residues before the end of the CDR3; the remainder is reconstructed from the germline J gene. The chain recombines TRBV9 with TRBJ1-1, with D possibly TRBD1 on 5 matching bases. V gave up 1 base and J gave up 0 bases, with 10 bases separating them. Germline CDR1 reads SGDLS; CDR2 reads YYNGEE. The CDR3 consists of 15 residues. The covered CDR3 bases are TGTGCCAGCAGCGTACAGGGCCTCATGAACACTGAA. It is translated as CASSVQGLMNTE. The complete CDR3 reads CASSVQGLMNTEAFF.

For this clone: The CDR3 end is not reached by the read, which stops 3 residues before it; the germline J gene fills it in. The chain recombines TRBV12-3 or TRBV12-4 with TRBJ2-5; TRBD1 agrees at 9 bases. Germline trimming cut 1 base from V and 4 bases from J; bases unmatched to any gene: 7. This CDR3 comprises 16 residues. The sequenced CDR3 bases are TGTGCCAGCAGTTTAGAGTCCGGGACAGGGATAGAGACC. It is translated as CASSLESGTGIET. The full CDR3 protein reads CASSLESGTGIETQYF.

For this clone: With the read ending 3 residues before the CDR3 end, the germline J gene is used to fill in that end. The chain uses TRBV10-2 and TRBJ2-7; 9 bases fit TRBD2. The CDR3 contains 14 residues. Germline CDR1 reads WSHSY; CDR2 reads SAAADI. Losses at the gene ends were 8 bases for V and 6 bases for J; bases not matched to a gene: 11. The CDR3 region is CASYSGSDFFEQYF. The sequenced part of the CDR3 DNA is TGCGCCAGCTATAGCGGGAGTGACTTCTTCGAG.

Concerning this clone itself: The read falls 3 residues short of the CDR3 end, and the missing part is taken from the germline J gene. The genes are TRBV7-3 and TRBJ2-3, with 9 bases that match TRBD2. Germline-derived CDR1 and CDR2 are SGHTA and FQGTGA. This CDR3 comprises 15 residues. The sequenced part of the CDR3 DNA is TGTGCCAGCAGCCCGAGCGGGGGGAGGGGAGAGACG. Protein product: CASSPSGGRGET. The entire CDR3 reads CASSPSGGRGETQYF.